This TCR beta chain was sequenced in a study of OX40 agonist ivuxolimab in advanced cancers. Trimming left V 0 bases short and J 1 base short, with 10 bases between. CDR1 and CDR2 from the germline V gene are SGHRS and YFSETQ. The CDR3 runs 15 residues. The data were produced by immunoSEQ multiplex PCR, yet TCRdb's version contains in-frame clones alone and is incomplete. Altogether approximately 70,000 clones are present, about 80% being singletons, with the ten largest covering 5% to 6%. This clone has a single count. Samples were taken at baseline and on day 1 of cycles 4 and 7. This sequence was found in an adult with an advanced solid tumor such as melanoma, head and neck, liver or kidney cancer. Sequencing was performed on CD4+ or CD8+ T cells sorted from blood, taken in a trial of the OX40 agonist ivuxolimab. The chain employs TRBV5-1 and TRBJ1-1; no firm D call. In DNA, the CDR3 is TGCGCCAGCAGCTTGGACACGCCGACGAACACTGAAGCTTTCTTT. Its protein product is CASSLDTPTNTEAFF.